These 2 T cell receptor beta chains were all obtained from the same sample, sequenced in a study of shared clonotypes between healthy human individuals. TCRdb keeps only in-frame clones here, not all; method: immunoSEQ multiplex PCR. The sample contains over a million clones, around 74% of which appear only once. The sequenced material came from memory CD4+ T cells sorted from blood. The subset was: CD45RA-negative fraction. The receptors shown here come from a man aged 18 to 35 in good health.

The chain has TRBV10-3 and TRBJ1-3; 8 bases align to TRBD1. The CDR3 has 18 amino acids. Germline V gives CDR1 ENHRY, CDR2 SYGVKD. V lost 6 bases to trimming and J lost 1 base; unmatched junction nucleotides: 14. CDR3 region: CAISPWTGRGMSGNTIYF. CDR3 DNA: TGTGCCATCAGCCCATGGACAGGGAGAGGAATGTCTGGAAACACCATATATTTT.

Written as DNA, the CDR3 is TGTGCCAGCAGTTACGGACTAGCGGGGGCCGGGGAGCTGTTTTTT. Amino acids: CASSYGLAGAGELFF. The chain links TRBV6-6 to TRBJ2-2; 13 bases line up with TRBD2. Germline assignment: CDR1 MNHNY and CDR2 SVGAGI (reference sequence). V lost 2 bases to trimming and J lost 6 bases; unmatched junction nucleotides: 0. This CDR3 contains 15 residues.